There are many counts of the clone carrying this T cell receptor (beta chain). Its target is not known. These data originate in a study of post-analysis software for immune sequencing data. Study context: Patients had relapsing-remitting, secondary progressive or progressive-relapsing multiple sclerosis; some lacked subtype.

The germline CDR1 and CDR2 sequences are SEHNR and FQNEAQ (reference sequence). V shed 5 bases and J 6 bases; nucleotides not matched to a gene: 7. CDR3 length equals 16 residues. Study-wide findings and caveats: Included in a set of five TRBV segments more frequent in patients than controls were TRBV5-6, TRBV5-1 and TRBV20-1. F-measure co-clustering was strong for batch-matched samples. Significantly lower normalized Chao1 diversity was seen in multiple sclerosis patients than in controls.

Unique molecular identifiers were built into the TCR beta cDNA libraries. TCRdb analysed the PCR reads with MiXCR anew, one entry per CDR3 protein. The top ten hold under 7% of the sample, which has about 540,000 distinct CDR3 sequences, around a third seen once. The J gene is TRBJ2-1, the V gene TRBV7-9; 13 bases are shared with TRBD2. The receptor's source is a girl younger than 18 with multiple sclerosis. The sequenced sample was blood. As DNA, the CDR3 is TGTGCCAGCAGCCAACGGCGGACTAGCGGGGGCAATGAGCAGTTCTTC. It specifies CASSQRRTSGGNEQFF.